These 13 T cell receptor beta chains were all obtained from the same sample, sequenced in a study of T-cell memory formation after mild COVID-19. TCRdb itself ran the 5' RACE reads through MiXCR, one entry per CDR3 protein. The sample lists fewer than 700,000 distinct CDR3 sequences, approximately 19% seen once, with about 12% in the top ten. Sequenced: PBMCs or a T cell subset sorted from them (not recorded which). The receptors were sampled from an adult woman who had mild COVID-19 (a few samples of this study predate the infection). Cell type and time point are not known.

This clonotype came up a few times. This chain connects TRBV20-1 to TRBJ2-1; TRBD1 matches 7 bases. The CDR3 contains 14 residues. Germline V gene lookup returns CDR1 DFQATT and CDR2 SNEGSKA (reference sequence). The V gene end was trimmed by 0 bases and the J gene end by 9 bases; junction bases not matched to a gene: 8. CDR3 residues: CSARDETGMGEQFF. DNA of the CDR3: TGCAGTGCTAGAGATGAGACAGGGATGGGTGAGCAGTTCTTC.

Only a few counts were recorded for this clonotype. The rearrangement uses TRBV27 and TRBJ2-7; TRBD1 matches at 8 bases. The CDR3 has 15 residues. With 8 bases clipped from V and 5 bases from J, the junction kept 14 bases outside the gene matches. Germline V gives CDR1 MNHEY, CDR2 SMNVEV (reference sequence). The CDR3 loop is CASAPSWTGFHEQYF. CDR3 in DNA: TGTGCCAGCGCCCCTTCCTGGACAGGGTTCCACGAGCAGTACTTC.

A single count supports this clonotype. This sequence joins TRBV24-1 and TRBJ1-5, with D unclear. Trimming removed 3 bases from V and 2 bases from J, with 16 bases in between. The CDR3 covers 17 residues. CDR1 KGHDR and CDR2 SFDVKD come from the germline V gene. Written as DNA, the CDR3 is TGTGCCACCAGTGATACGACTGATACTCATGGCAATCAGCCCCAGCATTTT. It yields the protein CATSDTTDTHGNQPQHF.

The chain is built from TRBV6-5 and TRBJ2-5; the D gene is possibly TRBD2 (7 bases). The CDR3 loop spans 16 amino acids. Germline V gives CDR1 MNHEY, CDR2 SVGAGI. The ends were cut back, 3 bases at V and 5 bases at J, with 19 bases in the middle. The CDR3 nucleotides read TGTGCCAGCAGTTATCGTCGGGGGGCGGCGCGGGAGACCCAGTACTTC. The encoded protein is CASSYRRGAARETQYF.

The chain recombines TRBV4-3 with TRBJ2-1; D unresolved. This CDR3 region has 13 residues. V was pared by 0 bases and J by 10 bases, with 10 bases between. The germline V gene has CDR1 LGHNA and CDR2 YSLEER. This CDR3 reads CASSQELVREQFF. CDR3 sequence (DNA): TGCGCCAGCAGCCAAGAATTAGTAAGGGAGCAGTTCTTC.

This clonotype was observed a few times. The chain links TRBV2 to TRBJ1-1, with D maybe TRBD1 (5 bases). Germline V gene sequence: CDR1 SNHLY, CDR2 FYNNEI. The V and J ends lost 10 bases and 2 bases respectively, with 14 bases between them. The CDR3 is 13 amino acids. The CDR3 bases are TGTGCCATCGTGGGGGGGGTAAACACTGAAGCTTTCTTT. Residues: CAIVGGVNTEAFF.

This chain connects TRBV12-3 or TRBV12-4 to TRBJ2-5, with a weak D call TRBD2 (5 bases). Trimming took 4 bases from V and 3 from J, leaving 12 bases between them. The CDR3 consists of 14 residues. The CDR3 sequence: CASSSMMGEETQYF. The CDR3 DNA sequence: TGTGCCAGCAGTTCTATGATGGGAGAAGAGACCCAGTACTTC.

This clonotype occurred a few times. The chain joins TRBV4-3 to TRBJ1-1; a possible D gene is TRBD1 (6 bases). Between the trimmed V and J ends, which lost 2 bases and 11 bases, there was a span of 12 bases. The length of the CDR3 is 12 residues. Germline V lookup: CDR1 LGHNA, CDR2 YSLEER. CDR3 sequence reads: CASSQLKGVAFF. In DNA form, the CDR3 reads TGCGCCAGCAGCCAACTGAAGGGGGTGGCTTTCTTT.

The sample holds a few counts of this clonotype. Compared with germline, one end of the junction differs, possibly owing to a read error. This chain connects TRBV29-1 to TRBJ2-6; D not certain. This CDR3 region has 14 residues. CDR1 and CDR2 (germline): SQVTM, ANQGSEA. The CDR3 sequence: CSVGAADGTNVLTF. Here the CDR3 DNA reads TGCAGCGTTGGAGCTGCGGATGGGACCAACGTCCTGACTTTC.

The V gene is TRBV6-5, the J gene TRBJ1-4; 7 nucleotides agree with TRBD1. The CDR3 totals 15 residues. Germline V lookup: CDR1 MNHEY, CDR2 SVGAGI. J gave up 8 bases and V 0 bases, and 6 bases lay outside the gene matches. CDR3 sequence reads: CASSYSTGYQEKLFF. The CDR3 nucleotides read TGTGCCAGCAGTTACTCGACAGGGTATCAGGAAAAACTGTTTTTT.

V is TRBV12-3 or TRBV12-4 and J is TRBJ1-3; 12 nucleotides align to TRBD1. The CDR3 is made up of 12 amino acids. With V trimmed by 8 bases and J by 9 bases, 2 bases remained unmatched. CDR3 loop: CASGTGGLTIYF. The CDR3 DNA is TGTGCCAGCGGGACAGGGGGCCTCACCATATATTTT.

V usage is TRBV5-1 and J usage is TRBJ1-2; unclear D gene. V shed 0 bases and J shed 2 bases, with 8 bases lying between them. Germline-derived CDR1 and CDR2 are SGHRS and YFSETQ. The CDR3 is 14 amino acids. The CDR3 sequence: CASSLDGRNYGYTF. In nucleotides, the CDR3 is TGCGCCAGCAGCTTGGACGGTAGGAACTATGGCTACACCTTC.

This clonotype was picked up many times. This chain uses TRBV9 with TRBJ2-5; TRBD1 or TRBD2 may be the D gene (5 bases each). The germline V and J ends were trimmed by 4 bases and 1 base, with 11 bases remaining between them. Germline CDR1 reads SGDLS; CDR2 reads YYNGEE. The CDR3 is 14 amino acids. DNA for the CDR3: TGTGCCAGCAGCCCCACTGGGACCCAAGAGACCCAGTACTTC. Amino acid sequence: CASSPTGTQETQYF.